This T cell receptor (beta chain) is drawn from a study of blood T cell repertoires in COVID-19. In the study overall: Acute-phase and convalescent COVID-19 samples originated in the United States, Italy and Spain. PBMCs, B-cell-depleted T cells, or T cells were the source of the cDNA or gDNA that made up the material.

CDR3 length: 16 residues. The J segment lost 2 bases and the V segment lost 5 bases, leaving 9 bases of the junction unmatched. Germline V gene data show CDR1 as MDHEN and CDR2 as SYDVKM. Repertoires were generated with immunoSEQ multiplex PCR, while TCRdb's copy carries only in-frame clones and drops some. The sample shows 120,000 to 150,000 clones, 80% to 90% of them seen only once. This receptor was obtained from a man aged 80 or over with acute or convalescent COVID-19. The sample comprised peripheral blood. The V gene is TRBV28, the J gene TRBJ2-7; the match to TRBD1 covers 10 bases. The CDR3 coding sequence is TGTGCCAGCAGTCCAGGGGGAGGACAGGGGGCCTACGAGCAGTACTTC. This gives the protein CASSPGGGQGAYEQYF. The full variable domain, in which reference TRBV28 and TRBJ2-7 provide the parts outside the CDR3, is DVKVTQSSRYLVKRTGEKVFLECVQDMDHENMFWYRQDPGLGLRLIYFSYDVKMKEKGDIPEGYSVSREKKERFSLILESASTNQTSMYLCASSPGGGQGAYEQYFGPGTRLTVT.